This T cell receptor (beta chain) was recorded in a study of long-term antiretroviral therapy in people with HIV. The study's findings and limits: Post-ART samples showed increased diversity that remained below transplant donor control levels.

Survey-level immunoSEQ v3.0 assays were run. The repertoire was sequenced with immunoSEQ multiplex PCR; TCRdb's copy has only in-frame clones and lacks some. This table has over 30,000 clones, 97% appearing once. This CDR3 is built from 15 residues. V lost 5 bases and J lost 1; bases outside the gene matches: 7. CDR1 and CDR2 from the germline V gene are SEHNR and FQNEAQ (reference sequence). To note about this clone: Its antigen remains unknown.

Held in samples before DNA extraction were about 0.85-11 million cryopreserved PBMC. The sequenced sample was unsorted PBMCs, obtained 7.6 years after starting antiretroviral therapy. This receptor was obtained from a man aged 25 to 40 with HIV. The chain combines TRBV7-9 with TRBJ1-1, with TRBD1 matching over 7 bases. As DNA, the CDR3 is TGTGCCAGCAGCGTCAGGGGGGCCGGGAACACTGAAGCTTTCTTT. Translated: CASSVRGAGNTEAFF.